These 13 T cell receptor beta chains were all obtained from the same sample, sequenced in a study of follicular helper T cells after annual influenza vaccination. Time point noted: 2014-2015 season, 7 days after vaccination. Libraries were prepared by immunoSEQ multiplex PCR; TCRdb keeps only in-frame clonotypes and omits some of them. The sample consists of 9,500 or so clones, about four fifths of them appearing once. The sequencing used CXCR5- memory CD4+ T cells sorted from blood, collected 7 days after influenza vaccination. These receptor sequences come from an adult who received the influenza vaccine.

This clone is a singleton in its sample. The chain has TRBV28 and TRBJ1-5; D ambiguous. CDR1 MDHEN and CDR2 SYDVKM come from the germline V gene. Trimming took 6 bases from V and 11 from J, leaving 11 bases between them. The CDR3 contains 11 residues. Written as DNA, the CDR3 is TGTGCCAGCAGGGGGTGGAGGACCCAGCATTTT. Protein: CASRGWRTQHF. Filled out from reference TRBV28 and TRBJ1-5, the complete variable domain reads DVKVTQSSRYLVKRTGEKVFLECVQDMDHENMFWYRQDPGLGLRLIYFSYDVKMKEKGDIPEGYSVSREKKERFSLILESASTNQTSMYLCASRGWRTQHFGDGTRLSIL.

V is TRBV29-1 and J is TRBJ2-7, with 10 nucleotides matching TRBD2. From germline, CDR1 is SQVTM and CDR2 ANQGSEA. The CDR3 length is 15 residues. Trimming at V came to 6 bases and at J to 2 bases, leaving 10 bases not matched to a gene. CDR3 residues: CSVASTAGGTYEQYF. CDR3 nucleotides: TGCAGCGTCGCCTCTACAGCGGGAGGGACCTACGAGCAGTACTTC.

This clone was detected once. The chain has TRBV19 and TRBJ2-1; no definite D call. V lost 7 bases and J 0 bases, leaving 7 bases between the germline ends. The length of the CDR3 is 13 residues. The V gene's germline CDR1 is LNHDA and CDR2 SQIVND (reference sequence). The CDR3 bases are TGTGCCAGTAAGGAGACCTCCTACAATGAGCAGTTCTTC. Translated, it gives CASKETSYNEQFF.

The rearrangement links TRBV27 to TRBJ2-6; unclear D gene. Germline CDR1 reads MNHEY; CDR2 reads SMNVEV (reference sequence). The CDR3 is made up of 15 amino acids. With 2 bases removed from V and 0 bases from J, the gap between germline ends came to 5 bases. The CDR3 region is CASSLGNSGANVLTF. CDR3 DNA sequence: TGTGCCAGCAGTTTAGGAAACTCTGGGGCCAACGTCCTGACTTTC.

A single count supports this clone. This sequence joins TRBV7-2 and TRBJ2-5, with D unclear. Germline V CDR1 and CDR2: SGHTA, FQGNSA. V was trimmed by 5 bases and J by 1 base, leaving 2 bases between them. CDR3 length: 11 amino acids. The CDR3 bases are TGTGCCAGCAGCGGCCAAGAGACCCAGTACTTC. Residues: CASSGQETQYF.

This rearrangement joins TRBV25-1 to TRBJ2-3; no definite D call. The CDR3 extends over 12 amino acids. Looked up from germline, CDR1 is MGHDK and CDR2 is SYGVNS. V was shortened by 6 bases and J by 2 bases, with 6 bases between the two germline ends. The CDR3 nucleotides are TGTGCCAGCAGGCAGGACACAGATACGCAGTATTTT. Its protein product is CASRQDTDTQYF.

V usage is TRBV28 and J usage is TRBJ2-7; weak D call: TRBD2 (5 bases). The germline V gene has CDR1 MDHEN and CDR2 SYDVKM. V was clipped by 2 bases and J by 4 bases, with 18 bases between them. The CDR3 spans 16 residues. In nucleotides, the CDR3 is TGTGCCAGCAGTTTAATCTCCCAAGACCGGAGGTACGAGCAGTACTTC. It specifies CASSLISQDRRYEQYF.

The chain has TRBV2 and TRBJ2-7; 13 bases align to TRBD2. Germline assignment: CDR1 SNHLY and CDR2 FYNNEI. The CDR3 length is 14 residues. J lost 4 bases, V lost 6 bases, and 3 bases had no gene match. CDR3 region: CASRPGLAGYEQYF. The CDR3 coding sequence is TGTGCCAGCAGGCCGGGACTAGCGGGATACGAGCAGTACTTC.

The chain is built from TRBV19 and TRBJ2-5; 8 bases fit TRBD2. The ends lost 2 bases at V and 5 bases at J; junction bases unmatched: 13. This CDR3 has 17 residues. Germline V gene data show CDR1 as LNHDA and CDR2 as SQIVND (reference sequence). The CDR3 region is CASSIQAGAGVRETQYF. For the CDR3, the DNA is TGTGCCAGTAGTATACAAGCGGGGGCTGGGGTTAGGGAGACCCAGTACTTC.

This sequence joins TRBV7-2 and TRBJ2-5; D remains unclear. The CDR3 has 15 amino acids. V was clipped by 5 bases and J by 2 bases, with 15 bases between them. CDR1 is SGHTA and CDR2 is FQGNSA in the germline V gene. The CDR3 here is CASSPQFGRQETQYF. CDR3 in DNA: TGTGCCAGCAGCCCCCAGTTTGGGCGGCAAGAGACCCAGTACTTC.

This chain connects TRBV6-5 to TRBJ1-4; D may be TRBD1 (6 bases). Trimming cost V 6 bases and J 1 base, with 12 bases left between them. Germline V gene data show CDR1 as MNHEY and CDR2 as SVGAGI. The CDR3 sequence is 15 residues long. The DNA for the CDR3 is TGTGCCAGCAGGAGAGGGGGGGAAACTAATGAAAAACTGTTTTTT. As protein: CASRRGGETNEKLFF.

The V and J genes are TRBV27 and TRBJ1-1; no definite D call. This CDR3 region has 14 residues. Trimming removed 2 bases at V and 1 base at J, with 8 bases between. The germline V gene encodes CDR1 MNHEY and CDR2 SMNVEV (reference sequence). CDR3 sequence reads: CASSLNGENTEAFF. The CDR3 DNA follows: TGTGCCAGCAGTTTAAACGGAGAGAACACTGAAGCTTTCTTT.

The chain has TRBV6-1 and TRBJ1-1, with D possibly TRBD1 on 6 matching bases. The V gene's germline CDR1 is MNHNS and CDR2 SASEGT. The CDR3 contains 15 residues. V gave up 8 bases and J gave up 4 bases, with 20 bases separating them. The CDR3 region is CASEKAGEVATEAFF. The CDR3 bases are TGTGCCAGCGAGAAAGCAGGGGAGGTTGCCACTGAAGCTTTCTTT.